This TCR beta chain was sequenced for a study of blood T cell repertoires in COVID-19 (TCRdb year 2020). General notes on the study: Samples covering the acute and convalescent phases of COVID-19 were provided by collaborators in the United States, Italy and Spain. The material from the prospective study consisted of cDNA or gDNA derived from T cells, B-cell-depleted T cells, or PBMCs. The dataset comprised deeply sampled blood TCRbeta repertoires from subjects exposed to, actively infected with, or recovered from COVID-19. The repertoires were released in a freely available public database meant as a resource for research on the immune response to SARS-CoV-2. Samples came from the ongoing ImmuneRACE study (first 160 participants) plus 1,254 subjects from 6 global collaborators. The sample metadata nearly always contained a de-identified subject ID, COVID-19 status, age in years and sex. Where available, HLA class I and class II types were taken from metadata supplied by the sample provider and were not determined by assay-based typing.

Study-wide conclusions, independent of this receptor: Clinical and demographic metadata were provided uncurated, with the amount varying by source and participant.

This clone appeared a single time. The antigen it binds to is not known. One base away there is no much larger clone; base qualities are not given. Participants in the prospective study were enrolled through a virtual design, were aged roughly 18 to 90 years, and lived in 20 to 30 United States geographic areas. In the prospective study, participants were assigned to cohorts based on the clinical history participants reported in a screening survey and a study questionnaire. Each participant in the prospective study had whole blood, serum and a nasopharyngeal or oropharyngeal swab collected by mobile phlebotomists. Additional blood draws and questionnaires over an approximately two-month period could optionally be provided by prospective study participants. Blood samples from the prospective study were shipped frozen or at room temperature prior to DNA extraction. The junction shows trimming of 3 bases on V and 11 bases on J, plus 14 bases between the germline ends. The CDR3 covers 14 residues, taking in both the cysteine and the phenylalanine. Left in the record is the CDR3 DNA by itself, 42 bases read in frame from the first base. According to the germline V gene, CDR1 reads SGHAT and CDR2 reads FQNNGV.

TCRbeta CDR3 regions were amplified from genomic DNA using the immunoSEQ Assay, a bias-controlled multiplex PCR. The study's own analysis went as follows. Nucleated cell counts per sample were estimated from amplification of reference gene primers within the assay. Sequence reads were collapsed and filtered to measure the absolute abundance of every unique TCRbeta CDR3 rearrangement. Productive Simpson clonality was computed per sample as the square root of Simpson's diversity index over productive rearrangements. Sourced from immuneACCESS, this table was stored by TCRdb with only in-frame sequences that have V and J called. A share of the clones is absent; for the studies checked, an unresolved V gene accounts for under half, and the remainder has no known explanation. The DNA was the basis for D and trimming; V, J and clone size are from that table. Within this sample are 350,000 to 550,000 clones, with around 90% of them counted one time only. The ten largest make up roughly 1.8% of the sample.

This receptor was taken from a woman aged 18-30 years with acute COVID-19. Source material: PBMCs or T cells enriched from blood (not recorded which). The chain joins TRBV11-2 to TRBJ1-6, with the D gene not clear enough to name. The nucleotide sequence is given as TGTGCCAGCAGCTTGAGTACCGGGGATACACCCCTCCACTTT. Translated, this gives CASSLSTGDTPLHF.